The clone carrying this TCR beta chain was recorded a few times. Its antigen is not known. The sample belongs to a study of T cells in Graves' hyperthyroidism and ophthalmopathy. Diagnosis rested on symptoms, serum thyroxine and TRAb, thyroid ultrasound, and orbital computed tomography. RNA transcripts served as the template for amplifying TCR beta CDR3 regions. Using the HTBI primer set, a first-round RT-PCR was run on the TCR CDR3. TCRdb redid the calling of the multiplex PCR reads with MiXCR, one entry per CDR3 protein. The sample records about 380,000 distinct CDR3 sequences, approximately 13% being singletons. The V end lost 0 bases, the J end lost 5 bases, and 8 bases lay between the germline ends. The length of the CDR3 is 13 residues. Germline CDR1 reads DFQATT; CDR2 reads SNEGSKA (reference sequence). Regarding the study as a whole: Ophthalmopathy and stable hyperthyroidism were told apart by a 13 V-J model.

The specimen was blood. This TCR came from a man aged 25 to 40 with Graves' hyperthyroidism that later progressed to Graves' ophthalmopathy. The chain carries TRBV20-1 and TRBJ1-5; D remains ambiguous. The CDR3 reads CSARDGRDQPQHF. CDR3 coding DNA: TGCAGTGCTAGAGACGGCCGGGATCAGCCCCAGCATTTT.